The sequence of this TCR beta chain was determined in a study of regulatory T cells in long-lasting Graves disease. Study results and caveats: Between persistent patients, 2,500 to 3,500 public clonotypes were shared, exceeding the 900 to 1,000 shared between new patients.

Ten or more counts support this clonotype. The target antigen is unknown. Arm-PCR of CDR3 regions with iRepertoire HTBI primers generated TCR beta libraries. In the authors' methods: The samples yielded 62 TRBV and 13 to 15 TRBJ segments. TCRdb used MiXCR to reprocess the multiplex PCR reads, holding one entry per CDR3 protein. For this entry, the V and J calls and clone size follow TCRdb and not the study's own pipeline. The sample has approximately 300,000 distinct CDR3 sequences, 15% to 20% seen once. Trimming took 4 bases from V and 2 from J, leaving 7 bases between them. This CDR3 contains 13 residues. From germline, CDR1 is MGHRA and CDR2 YSYEKL. Sample time point: newly diagnosed GD, antithyroid drugs for less than 3 months. Extracted RNA from PBMCs served as the source of the TCR library.

This receptor was identified in a female donor with Graves disease. The V call is TRBV4-1, the J call TRBJ2-3; the D is unclear. Here the sequenced sample was peripheral blood mononuclear cells (PBMCs), taken at new diagnosis, from a patient treated with antithyroid drugs. As DNA, the CDR3 is TGCGCCAGCAGCCGTGGTTCCACAGATACGCAGTATTTT. The encoded protein is CASSRGSTDTQYF.